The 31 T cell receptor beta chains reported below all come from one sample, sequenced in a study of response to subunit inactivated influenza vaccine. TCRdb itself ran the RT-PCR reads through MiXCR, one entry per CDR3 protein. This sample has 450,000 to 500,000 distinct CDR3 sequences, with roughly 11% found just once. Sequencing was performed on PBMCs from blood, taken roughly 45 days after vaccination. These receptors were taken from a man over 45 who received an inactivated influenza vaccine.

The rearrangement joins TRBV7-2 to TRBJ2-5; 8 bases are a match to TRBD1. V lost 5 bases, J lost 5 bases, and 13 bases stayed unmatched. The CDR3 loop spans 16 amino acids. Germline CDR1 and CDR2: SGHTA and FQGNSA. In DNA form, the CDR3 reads TGTGCCAGCAGCCCACCCGATGGGACAGGCCGGGAGACCCAGTACTTC. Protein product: CASSPPDGTGRETQYF.

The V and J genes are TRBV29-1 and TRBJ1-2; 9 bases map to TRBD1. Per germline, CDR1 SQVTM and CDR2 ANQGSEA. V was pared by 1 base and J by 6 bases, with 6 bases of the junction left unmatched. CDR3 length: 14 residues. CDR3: CSVEGAGQGDGYTF. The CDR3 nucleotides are TGCAGCGTTGAAGGGGCGGGACAGGGAGATGGCTACACCTTC.

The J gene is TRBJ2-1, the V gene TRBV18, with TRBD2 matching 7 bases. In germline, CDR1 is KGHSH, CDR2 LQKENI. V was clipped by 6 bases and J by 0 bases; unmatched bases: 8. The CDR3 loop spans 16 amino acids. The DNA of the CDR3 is TGTGCCAGCTCCCCAACGGGCGGGAGCTCCTACAATGAGCAGTTCTTC. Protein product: CASSPTGGSSYNEQFF. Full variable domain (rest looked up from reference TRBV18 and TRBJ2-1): NAGVMQNPRHLVRRRGQEARLRCSPMKGHSHVYWYRQLPEEGLKFMVYLQKENIIDESGMPKERFSAEFPKEGPSILRIQQVVRGDSAAYFCASSPTGGSSYNEQFFGPGTRLTVL.

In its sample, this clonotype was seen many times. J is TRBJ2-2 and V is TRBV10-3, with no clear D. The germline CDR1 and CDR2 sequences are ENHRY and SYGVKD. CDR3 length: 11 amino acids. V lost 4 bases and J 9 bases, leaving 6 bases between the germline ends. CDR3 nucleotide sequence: TGTGCCATCAGTGTAGACAGGGAGCTGTTTTTT. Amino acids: CAISVDRELFF.

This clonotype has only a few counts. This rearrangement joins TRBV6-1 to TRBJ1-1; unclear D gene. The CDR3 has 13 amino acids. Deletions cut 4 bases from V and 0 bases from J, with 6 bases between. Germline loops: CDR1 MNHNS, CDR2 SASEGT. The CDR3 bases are TGTGCCAGCAGTGGTCCGGTGAACACTGAAGCTTTCTTT. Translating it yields CASSGPVNTEAFF.

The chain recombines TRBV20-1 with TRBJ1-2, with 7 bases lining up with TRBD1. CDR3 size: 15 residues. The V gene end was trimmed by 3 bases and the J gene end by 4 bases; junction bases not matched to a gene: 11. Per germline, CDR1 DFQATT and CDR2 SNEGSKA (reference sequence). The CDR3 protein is CSARDETGASYGYTF. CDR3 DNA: TGCAGTGCTAGGGATGAAACAGGGGCCTCCTATGGCTACACCTTC.

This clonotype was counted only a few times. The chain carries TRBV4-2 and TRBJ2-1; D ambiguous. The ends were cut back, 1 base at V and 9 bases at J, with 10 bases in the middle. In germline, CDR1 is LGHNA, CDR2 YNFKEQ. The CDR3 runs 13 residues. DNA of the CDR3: TGTGCCAGCAGCCAAGTAGTTAACGGTGAGCAGTTCTTC. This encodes CASSQVVNGEQFF.

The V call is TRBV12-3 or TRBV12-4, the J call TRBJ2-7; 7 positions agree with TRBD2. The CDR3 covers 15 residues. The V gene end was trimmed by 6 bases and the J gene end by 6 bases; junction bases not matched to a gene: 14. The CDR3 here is CASSNRAGPTGEQYF. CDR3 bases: TGTGCCAGCAGCAACCGAGCGGGACCCACCGGCGAGCAGTACTTC.

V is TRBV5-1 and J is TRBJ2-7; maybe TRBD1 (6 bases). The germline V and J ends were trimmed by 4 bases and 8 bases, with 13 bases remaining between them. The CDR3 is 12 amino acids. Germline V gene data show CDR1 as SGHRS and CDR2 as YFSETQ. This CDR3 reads CASSPVGGQQYF. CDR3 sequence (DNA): TGCGCCAGCAGCCCGGTAGGGGGACAGCAGTACTTC. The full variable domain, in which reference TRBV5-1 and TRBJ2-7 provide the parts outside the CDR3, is KAGVTQTPRYLIKTRGQQVTLSCSPISGHRSVSWYQQTPGQGLQFLFEYFSETQRNKGNFPGRFSGRQFSNSRSEMNVSTLELGDSALYLCASSPVGGQQYFGPGTRLTVT.

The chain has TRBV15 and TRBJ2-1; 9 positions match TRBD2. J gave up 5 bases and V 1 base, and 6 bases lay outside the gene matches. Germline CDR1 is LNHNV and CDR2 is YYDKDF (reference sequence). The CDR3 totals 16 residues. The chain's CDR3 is CATSRAASGNHNEQFF. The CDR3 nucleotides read TGTGCCACCAGCAGAGCGGCTAGCGGGAACCACAATGAGCAGTTCTTC.

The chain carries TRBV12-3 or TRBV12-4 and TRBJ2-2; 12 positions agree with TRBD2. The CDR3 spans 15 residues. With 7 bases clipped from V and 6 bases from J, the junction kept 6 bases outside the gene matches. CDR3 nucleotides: TGTGCCAGCACCGTGACTAGCGGGAGCCCCGGGGAGCTGTTTTTT. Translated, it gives CASTVTSGSPGELFF.

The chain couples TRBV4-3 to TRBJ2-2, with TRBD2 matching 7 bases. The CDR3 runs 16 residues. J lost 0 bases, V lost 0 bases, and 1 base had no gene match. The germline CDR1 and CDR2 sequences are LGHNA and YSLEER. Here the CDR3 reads CASSQDGRTNTGELFF. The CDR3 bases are TGCGCCAGCAGCCAAGACGGGAGGACGAACACCGGGGAGCTGTTTTTT.

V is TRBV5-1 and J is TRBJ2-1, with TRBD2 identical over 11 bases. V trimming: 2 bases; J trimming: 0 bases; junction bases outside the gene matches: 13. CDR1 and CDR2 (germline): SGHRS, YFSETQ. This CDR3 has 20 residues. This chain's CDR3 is CASSLRGASGGSSSYNEQFF. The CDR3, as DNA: TGCGCCAGCAGCTTAAGGGGGGCTAGCGGGGGGTCCAGCTCCTACAATGAGCAGTTCTTC.

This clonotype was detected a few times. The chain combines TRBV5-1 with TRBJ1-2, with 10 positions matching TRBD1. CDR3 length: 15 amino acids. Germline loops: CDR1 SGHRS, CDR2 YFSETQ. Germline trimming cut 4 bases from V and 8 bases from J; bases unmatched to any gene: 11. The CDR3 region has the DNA TGCGCCAGCAGCAGGGACAGGGGTCCTTCCGCAGGCTACACCTTC. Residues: CASSRDRGPSAGYTF. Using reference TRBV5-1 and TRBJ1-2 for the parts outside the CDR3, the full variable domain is KAGVTQTPRYLIKTRGQQVTLSCSPISGHRSVSWYQQTPGQGLQFLFEYFSETQRNKGNFPGRFSGRQFSNSRSEMNVSTLELGDSALYLCASSRDRGPSAGYTFGSGTRLTVV.

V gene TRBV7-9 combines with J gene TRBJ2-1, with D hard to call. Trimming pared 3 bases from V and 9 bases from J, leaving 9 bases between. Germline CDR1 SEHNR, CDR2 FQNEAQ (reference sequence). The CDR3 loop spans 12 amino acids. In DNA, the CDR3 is TGTGCCAGCAGCTTCTCCGTTGTTGAGCAGTTCTTC. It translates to CASSFSVVEQFF.

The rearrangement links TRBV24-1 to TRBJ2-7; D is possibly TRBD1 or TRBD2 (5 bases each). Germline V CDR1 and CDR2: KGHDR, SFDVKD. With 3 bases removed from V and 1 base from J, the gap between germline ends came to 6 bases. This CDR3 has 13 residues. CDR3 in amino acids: CATSDGGSYEQYF. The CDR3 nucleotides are TGTGCCACCAGTGATGGGGGATCCTACGAGCAGTACTTC.

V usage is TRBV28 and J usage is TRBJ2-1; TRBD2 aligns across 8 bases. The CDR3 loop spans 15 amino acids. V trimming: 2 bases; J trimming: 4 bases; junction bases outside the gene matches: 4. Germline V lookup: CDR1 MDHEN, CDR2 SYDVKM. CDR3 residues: CASSLIGTSYNEQFF. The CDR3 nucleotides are TGTGCCAGCAGTTTAATCGGGACTAGTTACAATGAGCAGTTCTTC.

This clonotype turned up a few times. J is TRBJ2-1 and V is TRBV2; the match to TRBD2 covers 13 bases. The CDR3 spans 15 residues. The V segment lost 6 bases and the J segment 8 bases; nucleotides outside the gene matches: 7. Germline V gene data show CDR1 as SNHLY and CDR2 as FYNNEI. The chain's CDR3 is CASRRTSGSHDEQFF. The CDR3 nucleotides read TGTGCCAGCAGGCGGACTAGCGGGAGTCACGATGAGCAGTTCTTC.

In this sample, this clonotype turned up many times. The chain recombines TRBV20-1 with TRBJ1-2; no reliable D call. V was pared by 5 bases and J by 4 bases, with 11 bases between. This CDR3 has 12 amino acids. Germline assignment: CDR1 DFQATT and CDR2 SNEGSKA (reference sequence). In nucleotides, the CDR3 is TGCAGTGCTGGGCCAGCGCTCTATGGCTACACCTTC. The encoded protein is CSAGPALYGYTF.

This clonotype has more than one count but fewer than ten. In nucleotides, the CDR3 is TGTGCCAGCAAAGGCGGAGCCGGGGAGCTGTTTTTT. The encoded protein is CASKGGAGELFF. The rearrangement links TRBV7-9 to TRBJ2-2; no firm D call. The V and J ends lost 7 bases and 6 bases respectively, with 9 bases between them. CDR3 length: 12 amino acids. Germline V gene sequence: CDR1 SEHNR, CDR2 FQNEAQ (reference sequence).

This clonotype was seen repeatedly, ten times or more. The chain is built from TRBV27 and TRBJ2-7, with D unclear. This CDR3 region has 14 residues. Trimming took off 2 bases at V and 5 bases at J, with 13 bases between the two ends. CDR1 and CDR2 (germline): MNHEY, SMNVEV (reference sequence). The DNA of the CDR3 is TGTGCCAGCAGTTTAATGTCAGAAAGAAACGAGCAGTACTTC. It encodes CASSLMSERNEQYF.

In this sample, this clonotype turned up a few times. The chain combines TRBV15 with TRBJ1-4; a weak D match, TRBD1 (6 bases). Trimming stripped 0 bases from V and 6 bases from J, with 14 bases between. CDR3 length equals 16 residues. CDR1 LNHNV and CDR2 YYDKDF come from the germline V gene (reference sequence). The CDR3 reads CATSRDRRGEYEKLFF. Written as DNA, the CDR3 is TGTGCCACCAGCAGAGATCGGAGGGGGGAGTATGAAAAACTGTTTTTT.

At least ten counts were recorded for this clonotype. The CDR3 sequence: CASSYLTSGIYNEQFF. CDR3 DNA sequence: TGTGCCAGCAGTTACCTTACTAGCGGGATCTACAATGAGCAGTTCTTC. The chain uses TRBV6-2 or TRBV6-3 and TRBJ2-1; 10 bases align to TRBD2. The CDR3 covers 16 residues. The V gene end was trimmed by 2 bases and the J gene end by 3 bases; junction bases not matched to a gene: 4. Germline loops: CDR1 MNHEY, CDR2 SVGEGT.

The CDR3 spells CASSLAASGIADTQYF. In DNA, the CDR3 is TGTGCCAGCAGTTTAGCGGCTAGCGGGATCGCAGATACGCAGTATTTT. V gene TRBV28 combines with J gene TRBJ2-3; TRBD2 aligns across 9 bases. The CDR3 is 16 residues long. Germline lookup yields CDR1 MDHEN and CDR2 SYDVKM. V lost 2 bases and J lost 4; bases outside the gene matches: 7.

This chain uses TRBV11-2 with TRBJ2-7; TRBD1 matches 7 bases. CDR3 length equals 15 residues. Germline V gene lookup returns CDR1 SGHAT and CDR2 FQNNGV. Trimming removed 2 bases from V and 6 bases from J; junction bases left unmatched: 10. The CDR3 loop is CASSLPGQRQGEQYF. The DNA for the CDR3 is TGTGCCAGCAGCTTACCGGGACAGAGACAAGGCGAGCAGTACTTC.

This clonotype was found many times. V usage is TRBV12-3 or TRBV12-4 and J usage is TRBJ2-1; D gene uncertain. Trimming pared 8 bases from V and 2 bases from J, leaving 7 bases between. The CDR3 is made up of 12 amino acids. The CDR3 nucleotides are TGTGCCAGCGGGCAGACCTACAATGAGCAGTTCTTC. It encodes CASGQTYNEQFF.

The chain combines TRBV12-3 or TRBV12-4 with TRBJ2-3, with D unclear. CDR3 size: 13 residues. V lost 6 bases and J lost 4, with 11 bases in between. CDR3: CASRGYPADTQYF. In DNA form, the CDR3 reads TGTGCCAGCAGGGGTTATCCCGCAGATACGCAGTATTTT.

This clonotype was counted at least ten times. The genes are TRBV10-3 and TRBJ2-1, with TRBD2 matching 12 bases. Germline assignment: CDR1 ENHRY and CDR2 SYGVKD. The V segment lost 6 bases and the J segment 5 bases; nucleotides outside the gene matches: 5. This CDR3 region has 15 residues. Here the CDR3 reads CAISRLAGVDNEQFF. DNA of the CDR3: TGTGCCATCAGCCGACTAGCGGGAGTTGACAATGAGCAGTTCTTC.

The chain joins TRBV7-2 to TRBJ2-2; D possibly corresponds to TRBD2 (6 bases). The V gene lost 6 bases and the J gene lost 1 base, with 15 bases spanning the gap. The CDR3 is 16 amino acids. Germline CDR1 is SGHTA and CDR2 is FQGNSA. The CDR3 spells CASSHGSGVNTGELFF. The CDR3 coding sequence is TGTGCCAGCAGTCATGGGTCGGGGGTGAACACCGGGGAGCTGTTTTTT.

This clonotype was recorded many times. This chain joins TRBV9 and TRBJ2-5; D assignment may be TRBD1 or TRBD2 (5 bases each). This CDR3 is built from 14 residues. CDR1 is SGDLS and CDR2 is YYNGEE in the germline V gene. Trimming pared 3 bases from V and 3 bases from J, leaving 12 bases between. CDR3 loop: CASSARDDEETQYF. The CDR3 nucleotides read TGTGCCAGCAGCGCCCGGGACGATGAAGAGACCCAGTACTTC.

The CDR3 region is CASSYNGGTGEEQYF. The CDR3 DNA reads as TGTGCCAGCAGTTACAATGGGGGGACGGGGGAAGAGCAGTACTTC. The J gene is TRBJ2-7, the V gene TRBV6-5, with D maybe TRBD2 (6 bases). Germline V gives CDR1 MNHEY, CDR2 SVGAGI. Trimming pared 2 bases from V and 7 bases from J, leaving 18 bases between. The CDR3 spans 15 residues.